This is a list of T cell receptor beta chains from one sample in a study of blood T cell repertoires in COVID-19. Profiling relied on immunoSEQ multiplex PCR, and the TCRdb table lists in-frame clones only, not all of them. The sample carries about 260,000 clones, 75% to 90% recorded once. Sequences were obtained from peripheral blood. All receptors come from a woman between 40 and 55 years old with acute or convalescent COVID-19. Each CDR3 is given with its conserved first and last residue. Each record gives: clone size, D gene, V gene, J gene, CDR3 protein, CDR3 DNA. The D gene is left open where the match is weak. The size entry is marked missing in some rows and otherwise reads once, few, many or a size class.

clone size: NA
D gene: NA
V gene: TRBV27
J gene: TRBJ1-6
CDR3 protein: CASTGGTYNSPLHF
CDR3 DNA: TGTGCCAGCACCGGAGGAACTTATAATTCACCCCTCCACTTT

clone size: NA
D gene: NA
V gene: TRBV10-3
J gene: TRBJ2-1
CDR3 protein: CAIRRGNEQFF
CDR3 DNA: TGTGCCATCAGGAGGGGGAATGAGCAGTTCTTC

clone size: NA
D gene: NA
V gene: TRBV3-1/TRBV3-2
J gene: TRBJ1-1
CDR3 protein: CASSHVDWNTEAFF
CDR3 DNA: TGTGCCAGCAGCCACGTCGACTGGAACACTGAAGCTTTCTTT

clone size: NA
D gene: NA
V gene: TRBV5-1
J gene: TRBJ1-2
CDR3 protein: CASSLGPLGRGGASYGYTF
CDR3 DNA: TGCGCCAGCAGCCTCGGACCCCTGGGGAGGGGGGGCGCCTCTTATGGCTACACCTTC

clone size: NA
D gene: TRBD2
V gene: TRBV11-2
J gene: TRBJ2-1
CDR3 protein: CASSPTRLAGGLEQFF
CDR3 DNA: TGTGCCAGCAGCCCCACCCGACTAGCGGGGGGTCTTGAGCAGTTCTTC

clone size: NA
D gene: TRBD1
V gene: TRBV7-2
J gene: TRBJ1-3
CDR3 protein: CASSDRVSGNTIYF
CDR3 DNA: TGTGCCAGCAGCGACAGGGTCTCTGGAAACACCATATATTTT

clone size: NA
D gene: NA
V gene: TRBV3-1/TRBV3-2
J gene: TRBJ2-3
CDR3 protein: CASSLSRGSTDTQYF
CDR3 DNA: TGTGCCAGCAGCCTCTCTAGGGGTAGCACAGATACGCAGTATTTT

clone size: NA
D gene: NA
V gene: TRBV6-6
J gene: TRBJ1-6
CDR3 protein: CASSYSGPNSPLHF
CDR3 DNA: TGTGCCAGCAGTTACTCTGGGCCCAATTCACCCCTCCACTTT

clone size: NA
D gene: NA
V gene: TRBV9
J gene: TRBJ1-1
CDR3 protein: CASSVGSMNTEAFF
CDR3 DNA: TGTGCCAGCAGCGTAGGAAGCATGAACACTGAAGCTTTCTTT

clone size: once
D gene: NA
V gene: TRBV6-5
J gene: TRBJ1-2
CDR3 protein: CASSSQETYGYTF
CDR3 DNA: TGTGCCAGCAGCTCACAGGAAACGTATGGCTACACCTTC

clone size: NA
D gene: NA
V gene: TRBV6-6
J gene: TRBJ1-4
CDR3 protein: CASRQRTNEKLFF
CDR3 DNA: TGTGCCAGCCGTCAGAGAACTAATGAAAAACTGTTTTTT

clone size: NA
D gene: NA
V gene: TRBV15
J gene: TRBJ2-3
CDR3 protein: CATSRDPGEGTDTQYF
CDR3 DNA: TGTGCCACCAGCAGAGATCCGGGGGAGGGCACAGATACGCAGTATTTT

clone size: once
D gene: NA
V gene: TRBV7-3
J gene: TRBJ2-3
CDR3 protein: CASSLTGSQADTQYF
CDR3 DNA: TGTGCCAGCAGCTTAACAGGCAGCCAGGCAGATACGCAGTATTTT

clone size: NA
D gene: NA
V gene: TRBV9
J gene: TRBJ1-3
CDR3 protein: CASSLGNTIYF
CDR3 DNA: TGTGCCAGCAGCCTTGGAAACACCATATATTTT

clone size: NA
D gene: NA
V gene: TRBV13
J gene: TRBJ2-1
CDR3 protein: CASSTLRGSSYNEQFF
CDR3 DNA: TGTGCCAGCAGCACCCTCCGGGGGAGCTCCTACAATGAGCAGTTCTTC

clone size: NA
D gene: NA
V gene: TRBV27
J gene: TRBJ1-2
CDR3 protein: CASSLAGGYGYTF
CDR3 DNA: TGTGCCAGCAGTTTAGCCGGGGGCTATGGCTACACCTTC

clone size: NA
D gene: NA
V gene: TRBV2
J gene: TRBJ1-3
CDR3 protein: CASSDMLEGVTGNTIYF
CDR3 DNA: TGTGCCAGCAGTGATATGTTAGAGGGGGTCACTGGAAACACCATATATTTT

clone size: NA
D gene: NA
V gene: TRBV5-1
J gene: TRBJ2-1
CDR3 protein: CASSGGGGPLGGEQFF
CDR3 DNA: TGCGCCAGCAGTGGGGGCGGGGGCCCCTTGGGGGGGGAGCAGTTCTTC

clone size: NA
D gene: TRBD2
V gene: TRBV5-1
J gene: TRBJ2-5
CDR3 protein: CASSLATSHIPQETQYF
CDR3 DNA: TGCGCCAGCAGCTTGGCGACTAGCCATATACCTCAAGAGACCCAGTACTTC

clone size: NA
D gene: NA
V gene: TRBV5-6
J gene: TRBJ1-6
CDR3 protein: CASSIAGFQYSPLHF
CDR3 DNA: TGTGCCAGCAGTATTGCAGGGTTTCAATATTCACCCCTCCACTTT

clone size: NA
D gene: TRBD1
V gene: TRBV18
J gene: TRBJ1-2
CDR3 protein: CASSPLGTGDSNYGYTF
CDR3 DNA: TGTGCCAGCTCACCCCTCGGGACAGGGGACTCGAACTATGGCTACACCTTC

clone size: NA
D gene: NA
V gene: TRBV9
J gene: TRBJ1-2
CDR3 protein: CASSVDSYGYTF
CDR3 DNA: TGTGCCAGCAGCGTCGATAGCTATGGCTACACCTTC

clone size: NA
D gene: NA
V gene: TRBV10-3
J gene: TRBJ1-5
CDR3 protein: CAISESPYSNQPQHF
CDR3 DNA: TGTGCCATCAGTGAGTCTCCGTATAGCAATCAGCCCCAGCATTTT

clone size: NA
D gene: NA
V gene: TRBV7-9
J gene: TRBJ2-3
CDR3 protein: CASSVSHWGSTDTQYF
CDR3 DNA: TGTGCCAGCAGCGTTAGTCACTGGGGCTCCACAGATACGCAGTATTTT

clone size: NA
D gene: NA
V gene: TRBV2
J gene: TRBJ1-5
CDR3 protein: CASRGGDQPQHF
CDR3 DNA: TGTGCCAGCAGGGGGGGTGATCAGCCCCAGCATTTT

clone size: NA
D gene: NA
V gene: TRBV30
J gene: TRBJ1-6
CDR3 protein: CAWTTGSNSPLHF
CDR3 DNA: TGTGCCTGGACGACAGGTTCAAATTCACCCCTCCACTTT

clone size: NA
D gene: NA
V gene: TRBV19
J gene: TRBJ1-2
CDR3 protein: CASSMSGAGVRGYTF
CDR3 DNA: TGTGCCAGTAGTATGTCTGGGGCAGGGGTGCGTGGCTACACCTTC

clone size: NA
D gene: NA
V gene: TRBV2
J gene: TRBJ1-5
CDR3 protein: CASRDSHSNQPQHF
CDR3 DNA: TGTGCCAGCAGGGACAGCCATAGCAATCAGCCCCAGCATTTT

clone size: NA
D gene: TRBD1
V gene: TRBV10-3
J gene: TRBJ1-2
CDR3 protein: CAISDSTGSYGYTF
CDR3 DNA: TGTGCCATCAGTGACTCGACAGGGTCCTATGGCTACACCTTC

clone size: NA
D gene: TRBD1
V gene: TRBV9
J gene: TRBJ1-2
CDR3 protein: CASSLGGTGENYGYTF
CDR3 DNA: TGTGCCAGCAGCCTCGGCGGGACAGGAGAGAACTATGGCTACACCTTC

clone size: NA
D gene: NA
V gene: TRBV11-2
J gene: TRBJ1-6
CDR3 protein: CASSARQGVDSPLHF
CDR3 DNA: TGTGCCAGCAGCGCACGGCAGGGCGTTGATTCACCCCTCCACTTT

clone size: NA
D gene: NA
V gene: TRBV6-5
J gene: TRBJ1-3
CDR3 protein: CASRGVGDTIYF
CDR3 DNA: TGTGCCAGCAGGGGAGTAGGAGACACCATATATTTT

clone size: NA
D gene: NA
V gene: TRBV10-3
J gene: TRBJ2-2
CDR3 protein: CAINPSTGTTANTGELFF
CDR3 DNA: TGTGCCATCAATCCGAGCACAGGCACGACCGCGAACACCGGGGAGCTGTTTTTT

clone size: once
D gene: NA
V gene: TRBV2
J gene: TRBJ1-2
CDR3 protein: CASLGRNPLTGNYGYTF
CDR3 DNA: TGTGCCAGCTTAGGCCGTAACCCGTTGACAGGAAACTATGGCTACACCTTC

clone size: NA
D gene: NA
V gene: TRBV19
J gene: TRBJ1-1
CDR3 protein: CASSPGRELNTEAFF
CDR3 DNA: TGTGCCAGTAGTCCCGGCAGGGAACTGAACACTGAAGCTTTCTTT

clone size: many
D gene: NA
V gene: TRBV5-1
J gene: TRBJ1-1
CDR3 protein: CASSLAEELNTEAFF
CDR3 DNA: TGCGCCAGCAGCTTGGCGGAGGAGCTGAACACTGAAGCTTTCTTT

clone size: NA
D gene: NA
V gene: TRBV24-1
J gene: TRBJ2-1
CDR3 protein: CATSDSPRGGYNEQFF
CDR3 DNA: TGTGCCACCAGTGATTCCCCAAGGGGGGGTTACAATGAGCAGTTCTTC

clone size: once
D gene: NA
V gene: TRBV2
J gene: TRBJ1-1
CDR3 protein: CASSENPRTEAFF
CDR3 DNA: TGTGCCAGCAGTGAAAACCCCAGGACTGAAGCTTTCTTT

clone size: NA
D gene: NA
V gene: TRBV11-3
J gene: TRBJ2-3
CDR3 protein: CASSYGDTQYF
CDR3 DNA: TGTGCCAGCAGCTACGGGGATACGCAGTATTTT

clone size: NA
D gene: NA
V gene: TRBV6-5
J gene: TRBJ1-6
CDR3 protein: CASSDRSSYNSPLHF
CDR3 DNA: TGTGCCAGCAGCGACAGGAGCTCCTATAATTCACCCCTCCACTTT

clone size: NA
D gene: NA
V gene: TRBV7-8
J gene: TRBJ2-5
CDR3 protein: CASSLTGKVQETQYF
CDR3 DNA: TGTGCCAGCAGCTTAACCGGGAAAGTACAAGAGACCCAGTACTTC

clone size: NA
D gene: NA
V gene: TRBV6-1
J gene: TRBJ1-2
CDR3 protein: CASSEAGWQGNYGYTF
CDR3 DNA: TGTGCCAGCAGTGAAGCTGGGTGGCAGGGAAATTATGGCTACACCTTC

clone size: NA
D gene: NA
V gene: TRBV3-1/TRBV3-2
J gene: TRBJ1-1
CDR3 protein: CASSQMGGADTEAFF
CDR3 DNA: TGTGCCAGCAGCCAAATGGGGGGGGCGGACACTGAAGCTTTCTTT

clone size: NA
D gene: TRBD1
V gene: TRBV9
J gene: TRBJ1-2
CDR3 protein: CASSAHGTGGANYGYTF
CDR3 DNA: TGTGCCAGCAGCGCCCATGGGACAGGGGGCGCGAACTATGGCTACACCTTC

clone size: NA
D gene: NA
V gene: TRBV30
J gene: TRBJ1-2
CDR3 protein: CAWSVTPINYGYTF
CDR3 DNA: TGTGCCTGGAGTGTGACACCTATTAACTATGGCTACACCTTC

clone size: NA
D gene: NA
V gene: TRBV6-5
J gene: TRBJ1-2
CDR3 protein: CASSRSVLVPGYTF
CDR3 DNA: TGTGCCAGCAGCCGCTCGGTTTTAGTGCCTGGCTACACCTTC

clone size: NA
D gene: NA
V gene: TRBV11-2
J gene: TRBJ1-2
CDR3 protein: CASSQNQGSYTF
CDR3 DNA: TGTGCCAGCAGCCAAAACCAGGGTAGCTACACCTTC

clone size: NA
D gene: NA
V gene: TRBV4-2
J gene: TRBJ1-4
CDR3 protein: CASSPGGRALHEKLFF
CDR3 DNA: TGTGCCAGCAGCCCGGGGGGACGGGCTCTTCATGAAAAACTGTTTTTT

clone size: NA
D gene: TRBD1
V gene: TRBV3-1/TRBV3-2
J gene: TRBJ1-2
CDR3 protein: CASSDRGYYGYTF
CDR3 DNA: TGTGCCAGCAGCGACAGGGGATACTATGGCTACACCTTC

clone size: NA
D gene: NA
V gene: TRBV7-9
J gene: TRBJ1-2
CDR3 protein: CASSFGRDGYTF
CDR3 DNA: TGTGCCAGCAGCTTCGGTCGGGATGGCTACACCTTC

clone size: once
D gene: NA
V gene: TRBV19
J gene: TRBJ2-2
CDR3 protein: CASSGLGNTGELFF
CDR3 DNA: TGTGCCAGTAGTGGGCTTGGGAACACCGGGGAGCTGTTTTTT

clone size: NA
D gene: TRBD2
V gene: TRBV6-5
J gene: TRBJ2-1
CDR3 protein: CASTSGSYNEQFF
CDR3 DNA: TGTGCCAGCACTAGCGGGTCCTACAATGAGCAGTTCTTC

clone size: NA
D gene: TRBD1
V gene: TRBV27
J gene: TRBJ2-1
CDR3 protein: CASSSWTGGGYNEQFF
CDR3 DNA: TGTGCCAGCAGTTCTTGGACAGGGGGCGGGTACAATGAGCAGTTCTTC

clone size: NA
D gene: TRBD1
V gene: TRBV7-4
J gene: TRBJ1-5
CDR3 protein: CASSQGLRQGKLGDQPQHF
CDR3 DNA: TGTGCCAGCAGCCAAGGCCTTCGACAGGGTAAGTTAGGAGATCAGCCCCAGCATTTT

clone size: NA
D gene: NA
V gene: TRBV30
J gene: TRBJ1-4
CDR3 protein: CAWLVLDGRGEKLFF
CDR3 DNA: TGTGCCTGGTTGGTATTAGATGGCCGAGGTGAAAAACTGTTTTTT

clone size: NA
D gene: TRBD1
V gene: TRBV4-1
J gene: TRBJ1-1
CDR3 protein: CASSPDRGISEAFF
CDR3 DNA: TGCGCCAGCAGCCCCGACAGGGGAATCTCTGAAGCTTTCTTT

clone size: few
D gene: NA
V gene: TRBV6-5
J gene: TRBJ1-4
CDR3 protein: CASSALAGANEKLFF
CDR3 DNA: TGTGCCAGCAGCGCCTTGGCAGGGGCTAATGAAAAACTGTTTTTT

clone size: once
D gene: TRBD1
V gene: TRBV7-9
J gene: TRBJ2-3
CDR3 protein: CASSSDGTGLPTDTQYF
CDR3 DNA: TGTGCCAGCAGCTCAGACGGGACAGGGTTACCCACAGATACGCAGTATTTT

clone size: NA
D gene: NA
V gene: TRBV18
J gene: TRBJ1-1
CDR3 protein: CASSATGNTEAFF
CDR3 DNA: TGTGCCAGCTCAGCGACAGGGAACACTGAAGCTTTCTTT

clone size: NA
D gene: TRBD2
V gene: TRBV5-6
J gene: TRBJ2-5
CDR3 protein: CASSSKGLAGALRRETQYF
CDR3 DNA: TGTGCCAGCAGCTCTAAGGGGCTAGCGGGCGCCCTTAGGAGAGAGACCCAGTACTTC